Presented here are 4 T cell receptor beta chains from one specimen sequenced in a study of response to subunit inactivated influenza vaccine. TCRdb independently ran MiXCR on the RT-PCR reads; one entry per CDR3 protein. Among more than 500,000 distinct CDR3 sequences listed, around 11% were seen once. This same sample was also part of a study on T cells expressing NK-cell markers. That work adds: UMIs accompanied the 5'RACE template switching by which TCR beta cDNA was made.

The sample in question was PBMCs from blood, obtained on the day of vaccination. The source is a man aged 45-65 years who received an inactivated influenza vaccine.

This clonotype was observed a handful of times. This sequence joins TRBV9 and TRBJ2-2; D remains unclear. The germline V and J ends were trimmed by 4 bases and 1 base, with 14 bases remaining between them. The length of the CDR3 is 16 residues. Germline values: CDR1 SGDLS, CDR2 YYNGEE. The CDR3 coding sequence is TGTGCCAGCAGCCCCCCTACTGGGGAGAACACCGGGGAGCTGTTTTTT. Protein product: CASSPPTGENTGELFF.

The chain recombines TRBV11-2 with TRBJ1-4; TRBD1 aligns across 8 bases. Germline V gives CDR1 SGHAT, CDR2 FQNNGV. CDR3 size: 16 residues. J gave up 8 bases and V 6 bases, and 14 bases lay outside the gene matches. Here the CDR3 reads CASSSLRGLVGEKLFF. The CDR3 region has the DNA TGTGCCAGCAGTTCTCTCAGGGGGCTGGTGGGCGAAAAACTGTTTTTT.

This clonotype was seen ten or more times. The rearrangement uses TRBV4-1 and TRBJ2-1, with 7 positions matching TRBD2. The CDR3 has 15 residues. V trimming: 1 base; J trimming: 4 bases; junction bases outside the gene matches: 4. Germline V gene sequence: CDR1 MGHRA, CDR2 YSYEKL. CDR3 residues: CASSQVAGGYNEQFF. In DNA form, the CDR3 reads TGCGCCAGCAGCCAAGTTGCCGGGGGGTACAATGAGCAGTTCTTC.

The rearrangement joins TRBV7-2 to TRBJ2-7, with D perhaps assigned TRBD1 or TRBD2 (6 bases each). This CDR3 comprises 15 residues. CDR1 and CDR2 (germline): SGHTA, FQGNSA. Trimming took 3 bases from V and 0 from J, leaving 12 bases between them. CDR3 in DNA: TGTGCCAGCAGCTTCCGCGGGGACAACTCCTACGAGCAGTACTTC. Residues: CASSFRGDNSYEQYF.